This T cell receptor beta chain was identified in a study of blood T cell repertoires in COVID-19. Whole-study context: Material from acute and convalescent COVID-19 was sourced from the United States, Italy and Spain. In each case, the material was cDNA or gDNA derived from T cells, B-cell-depleted T cells, or PBMCs.

Original handling: Estimation of nucleated cell counts relied on the amplification of reference gene primers. Measured with immunoSEQ multiplex PCR; TCRdb has only the in-frame clones, and not every one. The V and J calls and clone size come from that table; D and trimming were worked out from the DNA. Of 45,000 or so clones listed, around 90% are singletons. The material sequenced was peripheral blood. The TCR sequence derives from a man older than 75 with acute or convalescent COVID-19.

CDR3 sequence reads: CASSIRRGETQYF. CDR3 nucleotides: TGTGCCAGCAGCATACGGCGGGGGGAGACCCAGTACTTC. The V call is TRBV6-2 or TRBV6-3, the J call TRBJ2-5; 7 positions match TRBD2. The germline V gene encodes CDR1 MNHEY and CDR2 SVGEGT. Germline trimming cut 6 bases from V and 5 bases from J; bases unmatched to any gene: 6. The CDR3 is 13 residues long.